Below are 2 T cell receptor beta chains sequenced from a single sample in a study of T cell responses to AZD1222 COVID-19 vaccine. The table came from immunoSEQ multiplex PCR; TCRdb's copy has only in-frame clones and leaves some out. The profile shows roughly 180,000 clones, roughly nine tenths of them singletons. This sample comprised peripheral blood, obtained 28 days after the second AZD1222 dose. The source is an adult who received the AZD1222 COVID-19 vaccine.

This clone was detected only a few times. V and J are TRBV29-1 and TRBJ1-2, with unresolved D. Trimming stripped 7 bases from V and 6 bases from J, with 9 bases between. Germline CDR1 is SQVTM and CDR2 is ANQGSEA. The CDR3 runs to 10 residues. CDR3 DNA: TGCAGCGCCCCGATTGATGGCTACACCTTC. Protein product: CSAPIDGYTF.

The chain employs TRBV28 and TRBJ1-2; TRBD1 is a possible D gene (6 bases). CDR3 length: 16 amino acids. Trimming removed 3 bases from V and 4 bases from J, with 18 bases in between. Germline CDR1 and CDR2: MDHEN and SYDVKM. The CDR3 DNA is TGTGCCAGCAGTTTCTTATCCGGGACAAGGATCTATGGCTACACCTTC. Its protein product is CASSFLSGTRIYGYTF.